Reported below is one T cell receptor (beta chain). Its antigen is not known. Separate from the 666-subject first cohort, the 120-subject validation cohort was the one that the donors belonged to. The data derive from a study of cytomegalovirus exposure and HLA in healthy donors. Across the whole study: The roughly 120 validation repertoires, a later analysis reported, used the same platform as the approximately 700 first-cohort repertoires.

Study-wide results and limits: It was reportedly the case that the classifier diagnosed cytomegalovirus status with high specificity and sensitivity. Generally TCR sequences proved uncommon, though certain public TCRs appeared in numerous donors.

Libraries were prepared by immunoSEQ multiplex PCR; TCRdb keeps only in-frame clonotypes and omits some of them. The table records about 74,000 clones, over 85% of them present only once. Germline V lookup: CDR1 SGHKS, CDR2 YYEKEE (reference sequence). CDR3 length equals 16 residues. With 1 base clipped from V and 5 bases from J, the junction kept 9 bases outside the gene matches. The chain recombines TRBV5-5 with TRBJ2-3, with 8 bases fitting TRBD2. The receptor's source is a man aged 18 to 30 in good health and CMV-seropositive. Sequencing was carried out using PBMCs. CDR3 nucleotides: TGTGCCAGCAGCTTGCTTCTCGGGAGGGCAGGAGATACGCAGTATTTT. Its protein product is CASSLLLGRAGDTQYF.